A single sample gave rise to the 19 T cell receptor beta chains below, sequenced in a study of post-analysis software for immune sequencing data. The antigens of these receptors remain unknown. Sequencing libraries made from TCR beta cDNA carried unique molecular identifiers. Each CDR3 protein gets one entry after TCRdb re-called the PCR reads with MiXCR. Of 250,000 to 300,000 distinct CDR3 sequences in the sample, 35% to 40% are singletons; the top ten hold 4% to 6%. Points from the study as a whole: TRBV5-6, TRBV5-1 and TRBV20-1 were among a handful of TRBV segments more frequent in patients than controls.

The material sequenced was blood. Receptors were obtained from a girl under 18 with multiple sclerosis.

This clonotype turned up a few times. The rearrangement joins TRBV5-1 to TRBJ2-5; D gene uncertain. The germline V gene encodes CDR1 SGHRS and CDR2 YFSETQ. The CDR3 is 12 amino acids. With 3 bases removed from V and 5 bases from J, the gap between germline ends came to 8 bases. The chain's CDR3 is CASSSAGETQYF. CDR3 nucleotide sequence: TGCGCCAGCAGCTCGGCTGGGGAGACCCAGTACTTC.

At least ten counts were recorded for this clonotype. The chain employs TRBV29-1 and TRBJ2-5; unclear D gene. The CDR3 covers 10 residues. V was shortened by 4 bases and J by 5 bases, with 5 bases between the two germline ends. Germline CDR1 reads SQVTM; CDR2 reads ANQGSEA. The CDR3 reads CSVASETQYF. CDR3 DNA sequence: TGCAGCGTTGCCTCCGAGACCCAGTACTTC.

This clonotype was recorded at least ten times. CDR3 protein: CASSFRGANVLTF. CDR3 in DNA: TGCGCCAGCAGCTTCCGGGGGGCCAACGTCCTGACTTTC. This sequence joins TRBV5-1 and TRBJ2-6, with D hard to call. Germline V lookup: CDR1 SGHRS, CDR2 YFSETQ. This CDR3 contains 13 residues. Trimming removed 2 bases from V and 4 bases from J, with 4 bases in between.

This chain links TRBV5-6 with TRBJ2-7, with TRBD1 matching 8 bases. Germline assignment: CDR1 SGHDT and CDR2 YYEEEE. V lost 5 bases, J lost 0 bases, and 4 bases stayed unmatched. This CDR3 comprises 14 residues. The CDR3 bases are TGTGCCAGCAGGAGGACAGGGCCCTCCTACGAGCAGTACTTC. This gives the protein CASRRTGPSYEQYF.

This clonotype came up a few times. The chain employs TRBV5-1 and TRBJ2-3; D not certain. V lost 4 bases, J lost 1 base, and 13 bases lay in between. This CDR3 region has 15 residues. Per the germline V gene, CDR1 is SGHRS and CDR2 is YFSETQ. The CDR3 spells CASSPIGRGTDTQYF. In nucleotides, the CDR3 is TGCGCCAGCAGCCCCATCGGACGGGGCACAGATACGCAGTATTTT. Looking up the rest from reference TRBV5-1 and TRBJ2-3 gives the full variable domain: KAGVTQTPRYLIKTRGQQVTLSCSPISGHRSVSWYQQTPGQGLQFLFEYFSETQRNKGNFPGRFSGRQFSNSRSEMNVSTLELGDSALYLCASSPIGRGTDTQYFGPGTRLTVL.

This clonotype was seen at least ten times. This chain uses TRBV12-5 with TRBJ2-1; 9 bases line up with TRBD2. Germline lookup yields CDR1 LGHNT and CDR2 FRNRAP. After removal of 2 bases from V and 9 bases from J, the junction contained 5 bases not matched to a gene. The CDR3 covers 14 residues. CDR3 DNA sequence: TGTGCTAGTGGTTTGTCTGCGGGGGGGGGTGAGCAGTTCTTC. Protein product: CASGLSAGGGEQFF.

The V gene is TRBV12-5, the J gene TRBJ2-1; the match to TRBD2 covers 10 bases. The CDR3 runs to 17 residues. CDR1 and CDR2 from the germline V gene are LGHNT and FRNRAP. Trimming removed 2 bases from V and 5 bases from J; junction bases left unmatched: 9. The DNA for the CDR3 is TGTGCTAGTGGTTTGTCCCCGCGAACTAGCGGGGACAATGAGCAGTTCTTC. It translates to CASGLSPRTSGDNEQFF.

This clonotype was seen many times. One end of the junction is discordant with germline, which a read error may explain. This chain uses TRBV5-1 with TRBJ2-1; TRBD2 aligns across 11 bases. The CDR3 loop spans 16 amino acids. Germline V CDR1 and CDR2: SGHRS, YFSETQ. The CDR3 DNA is TGTGCCAGCAGCTCCGGACTAGCGGGCGCCTACAATGAGCAGTTCTTC. Amino acid sequence: CASSSGLAGAYNEQFF.

The chain couples TRBV15 to TRBJ1-2, with D perhaps TRBD1 (6 bases). Germline V gives CDR1 LNHNV, CDR2 YYDKDF (reference sequence). V was clipped by 4 bases and J by 7 bases, with 10 bases between them. The CDR3 is made up of 12 amino acids. This CDR3 is CATSIGGGGYTF. The DNA of the CDR3 is TGTGCCACCAGCATAGGGGGAGGTGGCTACACCTTC.

The sample holds many counts of this clonotype. The genes are TRBV7-2 and TRBJ2-1; D may correspond to TRBD1 or TRBD2 (6 bases each). The CDR3 spans 13 residues. The germline V gene has CDR1 SGHTA and CDR2 FQGNSA. Between the trimmed V and J ends, which lost 5 bases and 7 bases, there was a span of 12 bases. The DNA for the CDR3 is TGTGCCAGCAGCATAGAGGGGGGAAATGAGCAGTTCTTC. It codes for CASSIEGGNEQFF.

This clonotype was detected only once. J is TRBJ1-1 and V is TRBV19, with D possibly TRBD1 on 6 matching bases. Trimming removed 4 bases from V and 5 bases from J, with 11 bases in between. The germline CDR1 and CDR2 sequences are LNHDA and SQIVND (reference sequence). The CDR3 sequence is 13 residues long. CDR3: CASSTTGRTEAFF. In DNA, the CDR3 is TGTGCCAGTAGTACCACAGGGAGGACTGAAGCTTTCTTT.

This clonotype came up many times. This sequence joins TRBV20-1 and TRBJ1-1; D uncertain. Germline V gives CDR1 DFQATT, CDR2 SNEGSKA (reference sequence). The CDR3 length is 12 residues. V gave up 2 bases and J gave up 4 bases, with 8 bases separating them. CDR3 coding DNA: TGCAGTGCTAGAAAGTCGGGCACTGAAGCTTTCTTT. Protein: CSARKSGTEAFF.

This clonotype has only a few counts. The genes are TRBV27 and TRBJ2-7, with a possible D match to TRBD2 (6 bases). The CDR3 spans 16 residues. Trimming removed 6 bases from V and 0 bases from J, with 18 bases in between. Germline V gene sequence: CDR1 MNHEY, CDR2 SMNVEV (reference sequence). CDR3 sequence reads: CASSKSGVRSSYEQYF. The CDR3 DNA sequence: TGTGCCAGCAGCAAATCGGGGGTCCGGAGCTCCTACGAGCAGTACTTC.

The rearrangement uses TRBV27 and TRBJ2-1, with D perhaps matching TRBD1 or TRBD2 (6 bases each). The DNA end is more similar to TRBJ2-7, so the J call may be wrong. Germline V gene lookup returns CDR1 MNHEY and CDR2 SMNVEV (reference sequence). This CDR3 has 14 amino acids. The CDR3 region has the DNA TGTGCCAGCAGTGCTAGTCGGGGGCACAATGAGCAGTACTTC. Amino acids: CASSASRGHNEQYF.

At least ten counts were recorded for this clonotype. This sequence joins TRBV7-9 and TRBJ1-6, with TRBD1 matching over 7 bases. The CDR3 consists of 18 residues. CDR1 SEHNR and CDR2 FQNEAQ come from the germline V gene (reference sequence). V lost 5 bases, J lost 0 bases, and 10 bases stayed unmatched. The CDR3: CASSLRDSVSSYNSPLHF. CDR3 DNA sequence: TGTGCCAGCAGCCTCCGGGACAGCGTTAGCTCCTATAATTCACCCCTCCACTTT.

J is TRBJ2-5 and V is TRBV10-2, with D possibly matching TRBD1 (6 bases). From germline, CDR1 is WSHSY and CDR2 SAAADI. Trimming removed 6 bases at V and 1 base at J, with 12 bases between. This CDR3 is 14 amino acids long. Here the CDR3 DNA reads TGCGCCAGCAGCCCACAGGGTTTCCAAGAGACCCAGTACTTC. It encodes CASSPQGFQETQYF.

The chain links TRBV28 to TRBJ1-3, with TRBD1 matching over 11 bases. This CDR3 region has 16 residues. Germline CDR1 and CDR2: MDHEN and SYDVKM. Trimming took 6 bases from V and 4 from J; bases not matched to a gene: 8. This chain's CDR3 is CASSWGTGGLGNTIYF. The CDR3 coding sequence is TGTGCCAGCAGCTGGGGGACAGGGGGACTCGGAAACACCATATATTTT.

This clonotype was seen at least ten times. The gene calls are TRBV10-3 and TRBJ2-1, with 11 bases that match TRBD2. With 6 bases clipped from V and 6 bases from J, the junction kept 7 bases outside the gene matches. This CDR3 has 15 residues. In germline, CDR1 is ENHRY, CDR2 SYGVKD. The CDR3 region has the DNA TGTGCCATCAGCCCGACCGGGACTAGCGGCAATGAGCAGTTCTTC. This encodes CAISPTGTSGNEQFF.

This clonotype was found many times. This chain connects TRBV29-1 to TRBJ1-1, with D maybe TRBD1 (5 bases). Between the trimmed V and J ends, which lost 4 bases and 0 bases, there was a span of 12 bases. CDR1 is SQVTM and CDR2 is ANQGSEA in the germline V gene. CDR3 size: 14 residues. CDR3 nucleotides: TGCAGCGTTGTAGAGGGGTGGGTGAACACTGAAGCTTTCTTT. Amino acids: CSVVEGWVNTEAFF.